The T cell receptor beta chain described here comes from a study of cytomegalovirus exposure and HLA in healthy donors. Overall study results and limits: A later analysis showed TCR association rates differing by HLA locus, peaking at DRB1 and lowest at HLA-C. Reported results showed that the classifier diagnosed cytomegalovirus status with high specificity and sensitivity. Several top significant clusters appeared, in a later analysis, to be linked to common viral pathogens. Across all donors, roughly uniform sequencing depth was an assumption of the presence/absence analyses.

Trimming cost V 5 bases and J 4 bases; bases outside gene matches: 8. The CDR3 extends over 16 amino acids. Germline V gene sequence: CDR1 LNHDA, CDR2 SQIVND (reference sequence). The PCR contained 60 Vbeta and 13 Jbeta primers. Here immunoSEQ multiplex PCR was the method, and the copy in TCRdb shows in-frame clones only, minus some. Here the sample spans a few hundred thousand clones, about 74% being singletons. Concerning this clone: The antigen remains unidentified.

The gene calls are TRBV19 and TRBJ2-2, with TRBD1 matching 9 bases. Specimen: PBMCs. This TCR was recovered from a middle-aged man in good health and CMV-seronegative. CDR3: CASSAPGTGPTGELFF. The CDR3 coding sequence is TGTGCCAGTAGTGCGCCCGGGACAGGGCCCACCGGGGAGCTGTTTTTT.